This T cell receptor (beta chain) was sequenced during a study of cytomegalovirus exposure and HLA in healthy donors. The study, taken as a whole, reports: In the approximately 120 validation repertoires, a later analysis found that first-cohort TCR clusters tended to co-occur.

Some clones are missing from TCRdb's copy, which holds only in-frame ones; the method was immunoSEQ multiplex PCR. The sample contains fewer than 300,000 clones, 88% of which appear only once. The CDR3 has 14 residues. Germline V CDR1 and CDR2: SGDLS, YYNGEE. The ends were cut back, 3 bases at V and 1 base at J, with 10 bases in the middle. Concerning this clone itself: The antigen remains unidentified.

Sequencing was performed on PBMCs. The rearrangement joins TRBV9 to TRBJ1-1; possible D gene TRBD1, 6 bases. The TCR originated in a woman between 18 and 30 years old in good health and CMV-seronegative. The CDR3, as DNA: TGTGCCAGCAGCGCCTCGACAGGGAACACTGAAGCTTTCTTT. Amino acid sequence: CASSASTGNTEAFF.